These 16 T cell receptor beta chains share one sample of origin, sequenced in a study of cytomegalovirus exposure and HLA in healthy donors. It was with 60 Vbeta and 13 Jbeta primers that the PCR ran. Produced via immunoSEQ multiplex PCR; TCRdb's table is partial and in-frame only. The sample contains 150,000 to 200,000 clones, roughly 78% of which appear only once. Material: PBMCs. Source of these receptors: a woman in her 30s in good health and CMV-seropositive.

The rearrangement joins TRBV7-2 to TRBJ2-3; D uncertain. V shed 5 bases and J shed 8 bases, with 11 bases lying between them. The CDR3 covers 12 residues. Germline V CDR1 and CDR2: SGHTA, FQGNSA. DNA of the CDR3: TGTGCCAGCAGCCTAGGAACGCGTACGCAGTATTTT. It yields the protein CASSLGTRTQYF.

This clone occurred once. The V call is TRBV6-6, the J call TRBJ2-2, with TRBD2 as a possible D gene (5 bases). Trimming cost V 2 bases and J 6 bases, with 10 bases left between them. The CDR3 sequence is 14 residues long. Germline V gene data show CDR1 as MNHNY and CDR2 as SVGAGI (reference sequence). The CDR3 nucleotides are TGTGCCAGCAGTTACCCGTCCGGGGCCGGGGAGCTGTTTTTT. Amino acid sequence: CASSYPSGAGELFF.

This clone showed up just once. J is TRBJ1-2 and V is TRBV5-4, with D possibly being TRBD1 (6 bases). The CDR3 contains 13 residues. Germline CDR1 SGHNT, CDR2 YYREEE (reference sequence). With 0 bases removed from V and 5 bases from J, the gap between germline ends came to 8 bases. The CDR3 loop reads CASSLGGLYGYTF. The CDR3 nucleotides are TGTGCCAGCAGCTTGGGGGGGCTATATGGCTACACCTTC.

The chain couples TRBV29-1 to TRBJ2-7; 12 positions match TRBD1. The CDR3 is 13 residues long. Per germline, CDR1 SQVTM and CDR2 ANQGSEA. V shed 5 bases, J shed 8 bases, and the junction held 7 bases outside the gene matches. Here the CDR3 reads CSVTGQGAFQQYF. CDR3 coding DNA: TGCAGCGTTACGGGACAGGGGGCATTTCAGCAGTACTTC.

The chain combines TRBV6-6 with TRBJ2-7, with D tentatively TRBD1 (7 bases). The germline V and J ends were trimmed by 5 bases and 2 bases, with 13 bases remaining between them. Germline V CDR1 and CDR2: MNHNY, SVGAGI (reference sequence). CDR3 size: 14 residues. CDR3 sequence (DNA): TGTGCCAGCAGTCCCGCGGGACAGCCCTACGAGCAGTACTTC. This gives the protein CASSPAGQPYEQYF.

The chain employs TRBV4-2 and TRBJ2-7; weak D call: TRBD1 (6 bases). The CDR3 is made up of 13 amino acids. V lost 2 bases, J lost 6 bases, and 11 bases lay in between. The germline V gene has CDR1 LGHNA and CDR2 YNFKEQ. CDR3: CASSQNTGSEQYF. DNA for the CDR3: TGTGCCAGCAGCCAAAATACAGGGAGCGAGCAGTACTTC.

This chain connects TRBV2 to TRBJ2-2; TRBD2 aligns across 11 bases. The CDR3 spans 16 residues. Germline V CDR1 and CDR2: SNHLY, FYNNEI. J lost 1 base, V lost 7 bases, and 5 bases had no gene match. The CDR3 nucleotides read TGTGCCAGCAAGGGGGGACTAGCGGTGAACACCGGGGAGCTGTTTTTT. Translated: CASKGGLAVNTGELFF.

Here the CDR3 DNA reads TGTGCCAGCAGTATTACTCCCGGACTAGCGGGAGGAGCGAACACCGGGGAGCTGTTTTTT. Amino acid sequence: CASSITPGLAGGANTGELFF. J is TRBJ2-2 and V is TRBV27; TRBD2 matches 14 bases. The CDR3 consists of 20 residues. Trimming took 5 bases from V and 0 from J; bases not matched to a gene: 11. In germline, CDR1 is MNHEY, CDR2 SMNVEV (reference sequence).

The chain uses TRBV2 and TRBJ1-1; the D gene is possibly TRBD1 (5 bases). The CDR3 is 13 amino acids. The germline V and J ends were trimmed by 4 bases and 2 bases, with 8 bases remaining between them. Germline values: CDR1 SNHLY, CDR2 FYNNEI. In nucleotides, the CDR3 is TGTGCCAGCAGTGGACAGTTCAACACTGAAGCTTTCTTT. Residues: CASSGQFNTEAFF.

J is TRBJ1-3 and V is TRBV19; no reliable D call. Germline V CDR1 and CDR2: LNHDA, SQIVND (reference sequence). The length of the CDR3 is 14 residues. Deletions cut 6 bases from V and 2 bases from J, with 11 bases between. The CDR3: CASRTGGTGNTIYF. The CDR3, as DNA: TGTGCCAGTAGGACCGGCGGGACTGGAAACACCATATATTTT.

V is TRBV5-1 and J is TRBJ2-2; D perhaps matches TRBD2 (5 bases). Germline loops: CDR1 SGHRS, CDR2 YFSETQ. There are 15 residues in the CDR3. V was shortened by 0 bases and J by 1 base, with 7 bases between the two germline ends. This CDR3 is CASSLEGRNTGELFF. In nucleotides, the CDR3 is TGCGCCAGCAGCTTGGAAGGGAGGAACACCGGGGAGCTGTTTTTT.

V and J are TRBV11-2 and TRBJ2-7; D unclear. The length of the CDR3 is 15 residues. The V gene lost 0 bases and the J gene lost 3 bases, with 12 bases spanning the gap. The germline CDR1 and CDR2 sequences are SGHAT and FQNNGV. The CDR3 loop is CASSLDLVRHYEQYF. The CDR3 DNA is TGTGCCAGCAGCTTAGATCTCGTCAGACACTACGAGCAGTACTTC.

The gene calls are TRBV10-3 and TRBJ2-7; possible D gene TRBD2, 7 bases. Trimming took 0 bases from V and 3 from J, leaving 24 bases between them. The CDR3 is made up of 19 amino acids. Germline CDR1 is ENHRY and CDR2 is SYGVKD. Here the CDR3 DNA reads TGTGCCATCAGTGAGTCGTACGCATCTCAGGGGCGGGGGTTCTACGAGCAGTACTTC. Protein product: CAISESYASQGRGFYEQYF.

This clone was picked up a small number of times. The genes are TRBV29-1 and TRBJ1-1, with D maybe TRBD1 (6 bases). The CDR3 is made up of 14 amino acids. Germline values: CDR1 SQVTM, CDR2 ANQGSEA. V dropped 7 bases and J dropped 3 bases, with 18 bases sitting between them. CDR3 sequence reads: CSAGGRGLDTEAFF. Written as DNA, the CDR3 is TGCAGCGCGGGAGGACGGGGGCTGGACACTGAAGCTTTCTTT.

CDR3 protein: CAISDPRGLLRSSYNEQFF. CDR3 bases: TGTGCCATCAGCGACCCGCGTGGCCTACTAAGGTCCTCCTACAATGAGCAGTTCTTC. The chain couples TRBV10-3 to TRBJ2-1; D gene uncertain. The germline CDR1 and CDR2 sequences are ENHRY and SYGVKD. This CDR3 is built from 19 residues. The V end lost 6 bases, the J end lost 0 bases, and 24 bases lay between the germline ends.

The gene calls are TRBV5-6 and TRBJ2-7; 9 bases are shared with TRBD2. In germline, CDR1 is SGHDT, CDR2 YYEEEE. V was clipped by 5 bases and J by 2 bases; unmatched bases: 8. This CDR3 has 15 residues. DNA for the CDR3: TGTGCCAGCAGTTACGAGCGGGGGGCTCCCTACGAGCAGTACTTC. Residues: CASSYERGAPYEQYF.